The T cell receptor (beta chain) under discussion was sequenced for a study of T cells after yellow fever vaccination. Study in general: It was SMART-Seq v4 Ultra Low Input that prepared the fractions with low cell numbers. General study points: It was a weaker secondary response, yet one that peaked faster, at day 5 versus 15. FACS-sorted repertoires could harbor abundant contaminating bulk-population clonotypes.

The 5'RACE template-switching step produced TCR cDNA and added a universal primer site and UMIs. TCRdb re-called the 5' RACE reads through MiXCR, storing one row per CDR3 protein. The sample lists 65,000 to 90,000 distinct CDR3 sequences; around 7.7% were seen once. In the case of this clonotype: Its antigen remains unknown.

Here the sequenced sample was CD8+ T cells sorted from PBMCs, taken on the day of the yellow fever booster vaccination. The sequence was collected from a man aged 25 to 40 who received the YFV17D yellow fever vaccine.

Here the CDR3 DNA reads TGTGCCATCAGTGAGTCCGGGGGATTGAACACTGAAGCTTTCTTT. Protein product: CAISESGGLNTEAFF. The gene calls are TRBV10-3 and TRBJ1-1; perhaps TRBD1 as D (5 bases). Germline V gene sequence: CDR1 ENHRY, CDR2 SYGVKD. Deletions cut 0 bases from V and 0 bases from J, with 8 bases between. The CDR3 totals 15 residues.